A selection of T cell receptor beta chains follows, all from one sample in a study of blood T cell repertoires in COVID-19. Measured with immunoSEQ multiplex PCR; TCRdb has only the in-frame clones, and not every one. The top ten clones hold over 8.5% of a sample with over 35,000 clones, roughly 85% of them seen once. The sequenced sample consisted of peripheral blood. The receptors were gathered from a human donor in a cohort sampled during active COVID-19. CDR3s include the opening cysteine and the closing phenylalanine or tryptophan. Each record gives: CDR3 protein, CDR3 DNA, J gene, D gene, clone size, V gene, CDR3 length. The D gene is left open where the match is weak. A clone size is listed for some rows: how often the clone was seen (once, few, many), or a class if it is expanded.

CDR3aa: CASSAGRFNEKLFF
CDR3nt: TGTGCCAGCAGCGCAGGGCGTTTTAATGAAAAACTGTTTTTT
j_gene: TRBJ1-4
d_gene: .
abundance: .
v_gene: TRBV2
len: 14

CDR3aa: CASSLARTGREFF
CDR3nt: TGTGCCAGCAGCCTAGCTCGGACAGGGAGGGAGTTCTTC
j_gene: TRBJ2-1
d_gene: .
abundance: .
v_gene: TRBV3-1/TRBV3-2
len: 13

CDR3aa: CASSQDQVPGRPQHF
CDR3nt: TGTGCCAGCAGCCAAGATCAGGTTCCCGGGAGGCCCCAGCATTTT
j_gene: TRBJ1-5
d_gene: .
abundance: .
v_gene: TRBV3-1/TRBV3-2
len: 15

CDR3aa: CASSMGTGDQETQYF
CDR3nt: TGTGCCAGCAGCATGGGGACAGGGGATCAAGAGACCCAGTACTTC
j_gene: TRBJ2-5
d_gene: TRBD1
abundance: .
v_gene: TRBV6-5
len: 15

CDR3aa: CASSFGRGSYNEQFF
CDR3nt: TGTGCCAGCAGCTTTGGCAGGGGTTCCTACAATGAGCAGTTCTTC
j_gene: TRBJ2-1
d_gene: .
abundance: .
v_gene: TRBV11-3
len: 15

CDR3aa: CASSEASGSNQPQHF
CDR3nt: TGTGCCAGCAGTGAAGCGTCTGGCAGCAATCAGCCCCAGCATTTT
j_gene: TRBJ1-5
d_gene: .
abundance: .
v_gene: TRBV2
len: 15

CDR3aa: CASSKRQGLSTDTQYF
CDR3nt: TGTGCCAGCTCAAAAAGACAGGGGCTGAGCACAGATACGCAGTATTTT
j_gene: TRBJ2-3
d_gene: TRBD1
abundance: .
v_gene: TRBV18
len: 16

CDR3aa: CASSQDTGEHNEQFF
CDR3nt: TGTGCCAGCAGCCAAGATACGGGAGAGCACAATGAGCAGTTCTTC
j_gene: TRBJ2-1
d_gene: .
abundance: .
v_gene: TRBV3-1/TRBV3-2
len: 15

CDR3aa: CASSLPRELSNEQYF
CDR3nt: TGTGCCAGCAGCTTGCCCCGGGAGCTAAGCAACGAGCAGTACTTC
j_gene: TRBJ2-7
d_gene: .
abundance: .
v_gene: TRBV5-6
len: 15

CDR3aa: CAWSIGGGGEKLFF
CDR3nt: TGTGCCTGGAGTATCGGCGGGGGGGGTGAAAAACTGTTTTTT
j_gene: TRBJ1-4
d_gene: .
abundance: .
v_gene: TRBV30
len: 14

CDR3aa: CASSQPGGRTGELFF
CDR3nt: TGCGCCAGCAGCCAGCCCGGGGGTAGGACCGGGGAGCTGTTTTTT
j_gene: TRBJ2-2
d_gene: .
abundance: .
v_gene: TRBV4-1
len: 15

CDR3aa: CASSGAFANTGELFF
CDR3nt: TGTGCCAGCAGCGGAGCTTTCGCGAACACCGGGGAGCTGTTTTTT
j_gene: TRBJ2-2
d_gene: .
abundance: few
v_gene: TRBV9
len: 15

CDR3aa: CASSYADTTSYEQYF
CDR3nt: TGTGCCAGCAGTTACGCGGACACGACCTCCTACGAGCAGTACTTC
j_gene: TRBJ2-7
d_gene: .
abundance: .
v_gene: TRBV6-2/TRBV6-3
len: 15

CDR3aa: CAWSVSGSQELVQKKLFF
CDR3nt: TGTGCCTGGAGTGTATCCGGGAGCCAGGAGTTAGTACAGAAAAAACTGTTTTTT
j_gene: TRBJ1-4
d_gene: .
abundance: .
v_gene: TRBV30
len: 18

CDR3aa: CASSPRTGEGYGYTF
CDR3nt: TGTGCCAGCTCACCGAGGACAGGAGAAGGGTATGGCTACACCTTC
j_gene: TRBJ1-2
d_gene: TRBD1
abundance: .
v_gene: TRBV18
len: 15

CDR3aa: CASSDGQGIPYEQYF
CDR3nt: TGCGCCAGCAGCGACGGACAGGGAATTCCCTACGAGCAGTACTTC
j_gene: TRBJ2-7
d_gene: TRBD1
abundance: .
v_gene: TRBV5-1
len: 15

CDR3aa: CASRRNRDTHFYEQYF
CDR3nt: TGTGCCAGCAGAAGAAACCGGGACACCCATTTCTACGAGCAGTACTTC
j_gene: TRBJ2-7
d_gene: .
abundance: .
v_gene: TRBV27
len: 16

CDR3aa: CASSQETRGDSGNTIYF
CDR3nt: TGTGCCAGCAGCCAAGAGACCCGCGGGGACTCTGGAAACACCATATATTTT
j_gene: TRBJ1-3
d_gene: .
abundance: few
v_gene: TRBV4-2
len: 17

CDR3aa: CATSSRKGVPSTGELFF
CDR3nt: TGTGCCACCAGCAGTCGGAAGGGAGTACCGAGTACCGGGGAGCTGTTTTTT
j_gene: TRBJ2-2
d_gene: .
abundance: .
v_gene: TRBV15
len: 17

CDR3aa: CASRAAYGYTF
CDR3nt: TGTGCCAGCAGGGCCGCCTATGGCTACACCTTC
j_gene: TRBJ1-2
d_gene: .
abundance: few
v_gene: TRBV6-5
len: 11

CDR3aa: CASSRNTGIWAEAFF
CDR3nt: TGTGCCAGCTCCCGAAATACAGGGATATGGGCTGAAGCTTTCTTT
j_gene: TRBJ1-1
d_gene: .
abundance: .
v_gene: TRBV18
len: 15

CDR3aa: CASSWVGTNNEQYF
CDR3nt: TGTGCCAGCAGTTGGGTGGGGACAAACAACGAGCAGTACTTC
j_gene: TRBJ2-7
d_gene: .
abundance: .
v_gene: TRBV6-2/TRBV6-3
len: 14

CDR3aa: CASSSRRGINEKLFF
CDR3nt: TGTGCCAGCAGCTCGAGGAGGGGCATCAATGAAAAACTGTTTTTT
j_gene: TRBJ1-4
d_gene: .
abundance: once
v_gene: TRBV7-8
len: 15

CDR3aa: CASSQGHYRDRTEAFF
CDR3nt: TGCGCCAGCAGCCAAGGCCATTACAGGGATCGGACTGAAGCTTTCTTT
j_gene: TRBJ1-1
d_gene: .
abundance: .
v_gene: TRBV4-3
len: 16

CDR3aa: CASSKGLAGEETQYF
CDR3nt: TGTGCCAGCAGTAAGGGACTAGCGGGAGAAGAGACCCAGTACTTC
j_gene: TRBJ2-5
d_gene: TRBD2
abundance: .
v_gene: TRBV2
len: 15

CDR3aa: CATSRDRGTGRAGNTIYF
CDR3nt: TGTGCCACCAGCAGAGATCGGGGGACAGGGAGAGCTGGAAACACCATATATTTT
j_gene: TRBJ1-3
d_gene: TRBD1
abundance: few
v_gene: TRBV15
len: 18

CDR3aa: CAIRTQGRDTEAFF
CDR3nt: TGTGCCATCAGGACACAGGGTAGGGACACTGAAGCTTTCTTT
j_gene: TRBJ1-1
d_gene: .
abundance: .
v_gene: TRBV10-3
len: 14

CDR3aa: CASSPTTSVSEGYTF
CDR3nt: TGTGCCAGCAGCCCCACCACGTCGGTTTCTGAGGGCTACACCTTC
j_gene: TRBJ1-2
d_gene: .
abundance: .
v_gene: TRBV6-5
len: 15

CDR3aa: CASSFIAGGLNEQFF
CDR3nt: TGTGCCAGCAGCTTTATAGCGGGGGGCTTAAATGAGCAGTTCTTC
j_gene: TRBJ2-1
d_gene: TRBD2
abundance: .
v_gene: TRBV11-2
len: 15

CDR3aa: CASSPTRVKLFF
CDR3nt: TGTGCCAGCAGTCCAACTCGGGTAAAACTGTTTTTT
j_gene: TRBJ1-4
d_gene: .
abundance: .
v_gene: TRBV12-3/TRBV12-4
len: 12

CDR3aa: CASSPWGSLNTEAFF
CDR3nt: TGTGCCAGCAGCCCCTGGGGCAGTCTGAACACTGAAGCTTTCTTT
j_gene: TRBJ1-1
d_gene: .
abundance: once
v_gene: TRBV5-5
len: 15

CDR3aa: CASSSSTGGSYGYTF
CDR3nt: TGTGCCAGCAGCTCTTCGACAGGGGGGAGTTATGGCTACACCTTC
j_gene: TRBJ1-2
d_gene: TRBD1
abundance: few
v_gene: TRBV7-9
len: 15

CDR3aa: CASSQGGANTEAFF
CDR3nt: TGTGCCAGCAGCCAGGGAGGGGCGAACACTGAAGCTTTCTTT
j_gene: TRBJ1-1
d_gene: .
abundance: .
v_gene: TRBV5-4
len: 14

CDR3aa: CASSLNRDGTEAFF
CDR3nt: TGTGCCAGCTCACTAAACAGGGACGGCACTGAAGCTTTCTTT
j_gene: TRBJ1-1
d_gene: .
abundance: .
v_gene: TRBV18
len: 14

CDR3aa: CATSKDPRVSKNIQYF
CDR3nt: TGTGCCACCAGCAAAGACCCCAGGGTGTCCAAAAACATTCAGTACTTC
j_gene: TRBJ2-4
d_gene: .
abundance: few
v_gene: TRBV15
len: 16

CDR3aa: CASSDATGTFSGEQYF
CDR3nt: TGTGCCAGCAGCGACGCCACTGGGACTTTTTCGGGTGAGCAGTACTTC
j_gene: TRBJ2-7
d_gene: .
abundance: .
v_gene: TRBV5-4
len: 16

CDR3aa: CASSQGAGVSTDTQYF
CDR3nt: TGCGCCAGCAGCCAAGGGGCGGGAGTAAGCACAGATACGCAGTATTTT
j_gene: TRBJ2-3
d_gene: TRBD2
abundance: .
v_gene: TRBV4-3
len: 16

CDR3aa: CASSGDRSDTQYF
CDR3nt: TGTGCCAGCTCAGGCGACAGGTCAGATACGCAGTATTTT
j_gene: TRBJ2-3
d_gene: .
abundance: .
v_gene: TRBV18
len: 13

CDR3aa: CASSPVALMNTEAFF
CDR3nt: TGTGCCAGCAGCCCGGTCGCCCTTATGAACACTGAAGCTTTCTTT
j_gene: TRBJ1-1
d_gene: .
abundance: .
v_gene: TRBV3-1/TRBV3-2
len: 15

CDR3aa: CASSQIQGAGYGYTF
CDR3nt: TGCGCCAGCAGCCAAATACAGGGAGCGGGGTATGGCTACACCTTC
j_gene: TRBJ1-2
d_gene: .
abundance: .
v_gene: TRBV4-1
len: 15

CDR3aa: CASSLREGRPYNEQFF
CDR3nt: TGTGCCAGCAGCCTACGGGAGGGACGACCCTACAATGAGCAGTTCTTC
j_gene: TRBJ2-1
d_gene: TRBD2
abundance: .
v_gene: TRBV5-6
len: 16

CDR3aa: CASSQEGTVGSYNEQFF
CDR3nt: TGTGCCAGCAGCCAGGAGGGGACAGTCGGATCTTACAATGAGCAGTTCTTC
j_gene: TRBJ2-1
d_gene: .
abundance: once
v_gene: TRBV4-2
len: 17

CDR3aa: CASSPRTGGEPQHF
CDR3nt: TGTGCCAGCAGCCCGAGGACAGGGGGGGAGCCCCAGCATTTT
j_gene: TRBJ1-5
d_gene: TRBD1
abundance: .
v_gene: TRBV3-1/TRBV3-2
len: 14

CDR3aa: CASSPLGGNQPQHF
CDR3nt: TGTGCCAGTAGTCCCCTCGGGGGCAATCAGCCCCAGCATTTT
j_gene: TRBJ1-5
d_gene: .
abundance: once
v_gene: TRBV19
len: 14

CDR3aa: CASIRTSGGSYNEQFF
CDR3nt: TGTGCCAGCATCCGGACTAGCGGGGGTTCCTACAATGAGCAGTTCTTC
j_gene: TRBJ2-1
d_gene: TRBD2
abundance: .
v_gene: TRBV6-6
len: 16

CDR3aa: CASSQGQGNSPLHF
CDR3nt: TGTGCCAGCAGCCAGGGACAGGGTAATTCACCCCTCCACTTT
j_gene: TRBJ1-6
d_gene: TRBD1
abundance: .
v_gene: TRBV3-1/TRBV3-2
len: 14

CDR3aa: CASSVSSRTSGSAALGAEQFF
CDR3nt: TGTGCCAGCAGCGTATCTAGCCGGACTAGCGGGAGCGCCGCATTGGGCGCTGAGCAGTTCTTC
j_gene: TRBJ2-1
d_gene: TRBD2
abundance: .
v_gene: TRBV9
len: 21

CDR3aa: CAWSAQGEKLFF
CDR3nt: TGTGCCTGGAGTGCTCAGGGTGAAAAACTGTTTTTT
j_gene: TRBJ1-4
d_gene: .
abundance: .
v_gene: TRBV30
len: 12

CDR3aa: CASSRPGLAETQYF
CDR3nt: TGTGCCAGCAGCCGACCTGGACTGGCGGAGACCCAGTACTTC
j_gene: TRBJ2-5
d_gene: .
abundance: once
v_gene: TRBV5-4
len: 14

CDR3aa: CASSLGTSGAHLYF
CDR3nt: TGTGCCAGCAGCCTGGGGACTAGCGGGGCCCATCTGTACTTC
j_gene: TRBJ2-5
d_gene: TRBD2
abundance: .
v_gene: TRBV7-3
len: 14

CDR3aa: CASSLGPSSYEQYF
CDR3nt: TGTGCCAGCAGCTTAGGCCCGAGCTCCTACGAGCAGTACTTC
j_gene: TRBJ2-7
d_gene: .
abundance: .
v_gene: TRBV11-2
len: 14

CDR3aa: CASSAGPAGIPYEQYF
CDR3nt: TGTGCCAGCAGCGCCGGACCCGCGGGGATTCCCTACGAGCAGTACTTC
j_gene: TRBJ2-7
d_gene: .
abundance: once
v_gene: TRBV7-2
len: 16

CDR3aa: CASSYSGGAGDTEAFF
CDR3nt: TGTGCCAGCAGTTACTCTGGGGGCGCGGGTGACACTGAAGCTTTCTTT
j_gene: TRBJ1-1
d_gene: .
abundance: .
v_gene: TRBV6-5
len: 16

CDR3aa: CASSLGGGRTSEQYF
CDR3nt: TGTGCCAGCAGCTTGGGCGGGGGTCGCACCTCAGAGCAGTACTTC
j_gene: TRBJ2-7
d_gene: TRBD2
abundance: .
v_gene: TRBV5-6
len: 15

CDR3aa: CASSPQGGWITEAFF
CDR3nt: TGTGCCAGCAGCCCACAGGGTGGTTGGATCACTGAAGCTTTCTTT
j_gene: TRBJ1-1
d_gene: .
abundance: .
v_gene: TRBV7-2
len: 15